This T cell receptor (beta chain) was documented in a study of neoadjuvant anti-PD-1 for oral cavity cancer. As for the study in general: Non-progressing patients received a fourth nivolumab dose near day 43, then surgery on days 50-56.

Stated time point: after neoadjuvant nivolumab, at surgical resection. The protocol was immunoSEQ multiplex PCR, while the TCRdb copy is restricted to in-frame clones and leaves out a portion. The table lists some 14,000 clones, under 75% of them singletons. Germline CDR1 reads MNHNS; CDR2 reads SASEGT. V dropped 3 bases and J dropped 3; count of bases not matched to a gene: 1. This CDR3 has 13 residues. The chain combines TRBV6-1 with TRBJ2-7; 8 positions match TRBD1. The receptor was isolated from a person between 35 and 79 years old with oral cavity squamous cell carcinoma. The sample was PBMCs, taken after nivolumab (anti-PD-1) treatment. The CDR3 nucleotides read TGTGCCAGCAGTGAGACAGGGGTCTACGAGCAGTACTTC. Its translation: CASSETGVYEQYF.